This T cell receptor beta chain was profiled in a study of molecular identifiers for immune sequencing clone quantification (dated by TCRdb to 2017 to 2018). Regarding the complete study: In a replicate experiment, RNA from about 19,000 or 110,000 naive CD8 T cells was split into five aliquots, four of which were sequenced. CD8 T cells were used in a methods study to benchmark molecular-identifier clustering-based TCR repertoire sequencing (MIDCIRS) and TCR RNA copy counting.

Libraries of naive CD8 T cells were built from approximately 20,000 to 1,000,000 sorted cells, with 10%, 30% or 50% of the purified RNA used. On a BD FACSAria II, naive CD8 T cells were FACS-sorted as CD8+CD4-CCR7+CD45RA+ and collected into RLT Plus buffer. To test detection sensitivity, Jurkat RNA equal to over nine TCR copies was added to samples of 20,000-1,000,000 naive CD8 T cells. CD8 T cells were enriched with RosetteSep CD8+ T Cell Enrichment Cocktail and Ficoll-Paque, followed by ACK red cell lysis. General findings and caveats noted by the study authors: Spiked-in Jurkat TCR RNA (approximately 10 copies' worth), which is not part of the donor repertoire, was contained in the naive libraries. The sizes of highly expanded clones could end up underestimated when identical TCR molecules share a barcode. Modeling gave roughly 3 recovered TCR RNA copies per cell versus approximately 9 by digital PCR, implying roughly 29% capture efficiency. In CMV-specific effector cells, clones with more than 20 RNA copies accounted for over 97% of molecules, whereas in naive cells such clones accounted for under 1%. Spiked-in Jurkat TCR RNA equal to a single cell's worth was reported to be detectable even within 1,100,000 naive CD8 T cells. When barcode sub-clustering was omitted, TCR diversity was inflated by chimeric consensus sequences, with chimeras reaching as high as 47%.

Receptor libraries were prepared by PCR. TCRdb records NextSeq 500 as the sequencer. Bulk TCR libraries were made following a previously described method, with the TCR primers given in Table S5. Total RNA was purified with the Qiagen AllPrep DNA/RNA kit. Before analysis, reads from multiple sequencing runs of one library were combined. Per the source publication's procedure: Reads were retained only if an exact TCR constant sequence was present, and the retained reads were trimmed to 150 nt and grouped according to their 12-nt molecular barcodes. Reads in each barcode group were sub-clustered using a 15% Levenshtein threshold, and a quality-weighted consensus sequence was built for each RNA molecule. Non-functional sequences were removed, as were lower-count sequences one edit away from another. Based on fitting two negative binomial distributions, any barcode sub-cluster with under 20% of the maximum read count was discarded. TCRdb reran the public reads through fastp at Q25 and MiXCR, keeping productive beta chains. Records with the same CDR3 protein are collapsed into one entry carrying the most frequent genes and DNA. TCRdb's processing, not the study's, gives the V and J calls here. The sample yields about 86,000 distinct CDR3 sequences; about 23% were counted once. The ten largest clones take up about 0.73% of the sample.

Based on the germline V gene, the CDR1 and CDR2 sequences are SNHLY and FYNNEI. V is cut by 8 bases and J by 0 bases, and the space between the germline ends is 16 bases. The CDR3 starts with the cysteine, ends with the phenylalanine, and has 16 residues. The DNA shown is the 48-base CDR3, in frame from base 1. This clonotype came up a few times. The clone's antigen remains unknown. No base-level quality is on record; no much larger clone is a single base apart. The sequencing input was naive CD8+ T cells from blood, with Jurkat cell RNA spiked in. The cell subset or site label corresponds to: FACS-sorted CD8+CD4-CCR7+CD45RA+ naive T cells. The chain couples TRBV2 to TRBJ1-4, with no confidently assigned D gene. The source of this sequence is a human donor in good health. Some libraries in this study had Jurkat cell RNA spiked in. This receptor carries the CDR3 CASLTEDRPTNEKLFF. DNA sequence: TGTGCCAGCCTTACAGAGGATAGACCAACTAATGAAAAACTGTTTTTT.